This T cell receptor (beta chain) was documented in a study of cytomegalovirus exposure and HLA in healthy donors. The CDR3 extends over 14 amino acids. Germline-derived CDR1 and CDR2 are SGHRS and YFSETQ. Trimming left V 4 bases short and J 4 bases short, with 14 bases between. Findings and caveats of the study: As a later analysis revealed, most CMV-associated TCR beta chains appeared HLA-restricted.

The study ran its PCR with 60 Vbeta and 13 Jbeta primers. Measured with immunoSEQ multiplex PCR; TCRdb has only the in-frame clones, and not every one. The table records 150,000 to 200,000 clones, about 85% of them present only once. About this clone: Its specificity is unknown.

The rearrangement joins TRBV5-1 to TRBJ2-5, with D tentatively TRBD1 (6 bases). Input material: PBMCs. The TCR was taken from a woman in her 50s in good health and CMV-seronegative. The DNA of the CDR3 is TGCGCCAGCAGCCGACAGGTCTCTGGAGAGACCCAGTACTTC. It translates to CASSRQVSGETQYF.